The subject of this entry is one T cell receptor beta chain. The ends were cut back, 6 bases at V and 4 bases at J, with 6 bases in the middle. Per germline, CDR1 MNHEY and CDR2 SVGAGI. The CDR3 totals 12 residues. This sample stems from a study of T cell responses to AZD1222 COVID-19 vaccine. Looking at the study overall: Doses given second, at about 4 or about 12 weeks, were pooled.

Measured with immunoSEQ multiplex PCR; TCRdb has only the in-frame clones, and not every one. The data show around 150,000 clones, 90% seen once. The V call is TRBV6-5, the J call TRBJ2-2; D is ambiguous. This clonotype originated in an adult in good health. The sample consisted of peripheral blood, taken on day 0 of AZD1222 vaccination. CDR3 sequence reads: CASRLTTGELFF. CDR3 in DNA: TGTGCCAGCAGACTAACCACCGGGGAGCTGTTTTTT.